This is a list of T cell receptor beta chains from one sample in a study of T cells in Graves' hyperthyroidism and ophthalmopathy. TCRdb reanalysed the multiplex PCR reads using MiXCR and keeps one entry per CDR3 protein. Here the sample spans 700,000 to 850,000 distinct CDR3 sequences, just over 35% being singletons. Sequenced: blood. The receptors derive from a woman aged 40 to 55 with Graves' hyperthyroidism. CDR3s include the opening cysteine and the closing phenylalanine or tryptophan. The D gene is left open where the match is weak. Size is omitted from some rows. Given values are once, few, many or a class for expanded clones.

CDR3 DNA: TGTGCCAGCAGACTAGCGGGGGAAGTCTACGAGCAGTACTTC; CDR3 protein: CASRLAGEVYEQYF; clone size: many; D gene: TRBD2; V gene: TRBV12-3/TRBV12-4; CDR3 length: 14; J gene: TRBJ2-7
CDR3 DNA: TGTGCCAGCAGCTTAGTCGTTGGCCTAGCCAAAAACATTCAGTACTTC; CDR3 protein: CASSLVVGLAKNIQYF; clone size: .; D gene: .; V gene: TRBV7-2; CDR3 length: 16; J gene: TRBJ2-4
CDR3 DNA: TGTGCCAGCAGCTTTCAAGCGGACCCGAGGTACGAGCAGTACTTC; CDR3 protein: CASSFQADPRYEQYF; clone size: .; D gene: .; V gene: TRBV7-9; CDR3 length: 15; J gene: TRBJ2-7
CDR3 DNA: TGTGCCAGCAGTTCGAGACCTAACACCGGGGAGCTGTTTTTT; CDR3 protein: CASSSRPNTGELFF; clone size: .; D gene: .; V gene: TRBV10-3; CDR3 length: 14; J gene: TRBJ2-2
CDR3 DNA: TGCGCCAGCAGCCAACATGGAATCACAACGTTGATCCACGAGCAGTACTTC; CDR3 protein: CASSQHGITTLIHEQYF; clone size: .; D gene: .; V gene: TRBV4-3; CDR3 length: 17; J gene: TRBJ2-7
CDR3 DNA: TGTGCCAGCAGCGCCATGCTAGCGGGGCAGAGGAATGGCGGGGAGCTGTTTTTT; CDR3 protein: CASSAMLAGQRNGGELFF; clone size: .; D gene: TRBD2; V gene: TRBV9; CDR3 length: 18; J gene: TRBJ2-2
CDR3 DNA: TGTGCCAGCAGTTTAGGGGGGCCTTTAACCTACGAGCAGTACTTC; CDR3 protein: CASSLGGPLTYEQYF; clone size: .; D gene: .; V gene: TRBV11-2; CDR3 length: 15; J gene: TRBJ2-7
CDR3 DNA: TGTGCCAGCACTACGGACACCGGGGAGCTGTTTTTT; CDR3 protein: CASTTDTGELFF; clone size: .; D gene: .; V gene: TRBV7-9; CDR3 length: 12; J gene: TRBJ2-2
CDR3 DNA: TGTGCCAGCAGCCCCAGAGAGGGGGCAAACTCCTACGAGCAGTACTTC; CDR3 protein: CASSPREGANSYEQYF; clone size: few; D gene: TRBD1; V gene: TRBV7-8; CDR3 length: 16; J gene: TRBJ2-7
CDR3 DNA: TGTGCCAGCAGTTACGGTGGCAGAATTTACGAGCAGTACTTC; CDR3 protein: CASSYGGRIYEQYF; clone size: .; D gene: .; V gene: TRBV6-2/TRBV6-3; CDR3 length: 14; J gene: TRBJ2-7
CDR3 DNA: TGTGCCAGTAGTATACGGCTGGTGGCACCGAGGGATGGCTACACCTTC; CDR3 protein: CASSIRLVAPRDGYTF; clone size: .; D gene: .; V gene: TRBV19; CDR3 length: 16; J gene: TRBJ1-2
CDR3 DNA: TGCAGTGGGGGACAGGGGGGATCACCCCTCCACTTT; CDR3 protein: CSGGQGGSPLHF; clone size: many; D gene: TRBD1; V gene: TRBV20-1; CDR3 length: 12; J gene: TRBJ1-6
CDR3 DNA: TGTGCCAGCAGTGAAGGGAGGGGGGGCGACGAGCAGTACTTC; CDR3 protein: CASSEGRGGDEQYF; clone size: .; D gene: .; V gene: TRBV2; CDR3 length: 14; J gene: TRBJ2-7
CDR3 DNA: TGCGCCAGCAGCCGAGGGGGATACGAGCAGTACTTC; CDR3 protein: CASSRGGYEQYF; clone size: many; D gene: .; V gene: TRBV2; CDR3 length: 12; J gene: TRBJ2-7
CDR3 DNA: TGTGCCAGCAGACGGGGCAGAACTGATGGCTACACCTTC; CDR3 protein: CASRRGRTDGYTF; clone size: .; D gene: .; V gene: TRBV6-5; CDR3 length: 13; J gene: TRBJ1-2
CDR3 DNA: TGTGCCAGCAGCTTTTCAGACAAGCAGCTGAACTATGGCTACACCTTC; CDR3 protein: CASSFSDKQLNYGYTF; clone size: many; D gene: .; V gene: TRBV7-8; CDR3 length: 16; J gene: TRBJ1-2
CDR3 DNA: TGCAGTGCTAGTACCAGTGGGGGAGGGGAGACCCAGTACTTC; CDR3 protein: CSASTSGGGETQYF; clone size: .; D gene: TRBD2; V gene: TRBV20-1; CDR3 length: 14; J gene: TRBJ2-5
CDR3 DNA: TGTGCCAGCAGCTCCCCCTGGAGACCACCTAACTATGGCTACACCTTC; CDR3 protein: CASSSPWRPPNYGYTF; clone size: many; D gene: .; V gene: TRBV12-3/TRBV12-4; CDR3 length: 16; J gene: TRBJ1-2
CDR3 DNA: TGTGCCATCAGTGAAGACGCCCCGGTCACCTTC; CDR3 protein: CAISEDAPVTF; clone size: few; D gene: .; V gene: TRBV10-3; CDR3 length: 11; J gene: TRBJ1-2
CDR3 DNA: TGTGCCAGCAGTGAAGAGGGCGCCGGGGCCAACGTCCTGACTTTC; CDR3 protein: CASSEEGAGANVLTF; clone size: many; D gene: .; V gene: TRBV2; CDR3 length: 15; J gene: TRBJ2-6
CDR3 DNA: TGTGCCAGTAGTCCCGAAACGGGGCTCTACGAGCAGTACTTC; CDR3 protein: CASSPETGLYEQYF; clone size: .; D gene: .; V gene: TRBV19; CDR3 length: 14; J gene: TRBJ2-7
CDR3 DNA: TGCAGTGCTAGACCCTCGGAGGGATTCTATAATTCACCCTTCCACTTT; CDR3 protein: CSARPSEGFYNSPFHF; clone size: few; D gene: .; V gene: TRBV20-1; CDR3 length: 16; J gene: TRBJ1-6
CDR3 DNA: TGTGCCAGTAGTCAGGGGTTTCACACTGAAGCTTTCTTT; CDR3 protein: CASSQGFHTEAFF; clone size: .; D gene: .; V gene: TRBV7-2; CDR3 length: 13; J gene: TRBJ1-1
CDR3 DNA: TGTGCCAGTAGAGAAGTGTACAATCAGCCCCAGCATTTT; CDR3 protein: CASREVYNQPQHF; clone size: many; D gene: .; V gene: TRBV19; CDR3 length: 13; J gene: TRBJ1-5
CDR3 DNA: TGTGCCAGTAGTATCCCCTTCTCACAGGGACCCTATGGCTACACCTTC; CDR3 protein: CASSIPFSQGPYGYTF; clone size: many; D gene: .; V gene: TRBV19; CDR3 length: 16; J gene: TRBJ1-2
CDR3 DNA: TGTGCCAGTGACCTGACAGGGGAGCTGTTTTTT; CDR3 protein: CASDLTGELFF; clone size: .; D gene: .; V gene: TRBV19; CDR3 length: 11; J gene: TRBJ2-2
CDR3 DNA: TGTGCCAGCAGAGTAGTAGGGACAGGGGCCACCTCTGGGGCCAACGTCCTGACTTTC; CDR3 protein: CASRVVGTGATSGANVLTF; clone size: .; D gene: TRBD1; V gene: TRBV2; CDR3 length: 19; J gene: TRBJ2-6
CDR3 DNA: TGTGCCAGCCGGGACATCGATCAGCCCCAGCATTTT; CDR3 protein: CASRDIDQPQHF; clone size: few; D gene: .; V gene: TRBV6-5; CDR3 length: 12; J gene: TRBJ1-5
CDR3 DNA: TGCGCCAGCAGAGGACAGGGAATAATGGAGACCCAGTACTTC; CDR3 protein: CASRGQGIMETQYF; clone size: few; D gene: TRBD1; V gene: TRBV5-1; CDR3 length: 14; J gene: TRBJ2-5
CDR3 DNA: TGTGCCAGCAGTGAGTACCCTAGTTGTCGGGGACACCGATACAATGAGCAGTTCTTC; CDR3 protein: CASSEYPSCRGHRYNEQFF; clone size: .; D gene: .; V gene: TRBV25-1; CDR3 length: 19; J gene: TRBJ2-1
CDR3 DNA: TGTGCCAGCAGCTTTTCGGACAGGGACACCTATGGCTACACCTTC; CDR3 protein: CASSFSDRDTYGYTF; clone size: once; D gene: TRBD1; V gene: TRBV11-1; CDR3 length: 15; J gene: TRBJ1-2
CDR3 DNA: TGTGCCAGCAGTTTATTAGGAGGGGATAATTCACCCCTCCACTTT; CDR3 protein: CASSLLGGDNSPLHF; clone size: .; D gene: .; V gene: TRBV12-3/TRBV12-4; CDR3 length: 15; J gene: TRBJ1-6